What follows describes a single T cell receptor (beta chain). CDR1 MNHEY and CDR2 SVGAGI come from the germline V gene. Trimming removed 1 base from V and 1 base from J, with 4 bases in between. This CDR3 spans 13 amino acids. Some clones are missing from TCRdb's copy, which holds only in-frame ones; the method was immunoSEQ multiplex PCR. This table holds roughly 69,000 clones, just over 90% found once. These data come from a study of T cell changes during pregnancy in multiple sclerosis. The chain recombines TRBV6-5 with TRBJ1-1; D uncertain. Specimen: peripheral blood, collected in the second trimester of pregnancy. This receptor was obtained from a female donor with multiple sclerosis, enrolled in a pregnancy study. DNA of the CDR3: TGTGCCAGCAGTTACTTTAGGAACACTGAAGCTTTCTTT. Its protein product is CASSYFRNTEAFF.